These 24 T cell receptor beta chains came from one sample sequenced in a study of response to subunit inactivated influenza vaccine. TCRdb passed the RT-PCR reads through MiXCR, listing each CDR3 protein once. The sample consists of about 480,000 distinct CDR3 sequences, about 25% of them appearing once. Sequenced here: CD4+ T cells sorted from PBMCs, sampled roughly 5 days after vaccination. These receptors all come from a man aged 50-59 years who received an inactivated influenza vaccine.

The chain uses TRBV20-1 and TRBJ2-3, with D possibly matching TRBD2 (6 bases). This CDR3 contains 14 residues. The germline V gene encodes CDR1 DFQATT and CDR2 SNEGSKA (reference sequence). Trimming removed 5 bases at V and 1 base at J, with 13 bases between. Written as DNA, the CDR3 is TGCAGTGCTCCTATAGCGGCCCGCACAGATACGCAGTATTTT. Protein: CSAPIAARTDTQYF.

This clonotype occurred a few times. CDR3 protein: CASSLWAGSEPQHF. The CDR3 DNA sequence: TGTGCCAGCAGTTTATGGGCGGGTAGCGAGCCCCAGCATTTT. V usage is TRBV12-3 or TRBV12-4 and J usage is TRBJ1-5; D uncertain. V lost 2 bases, J lost 8 bases, and 13 bases lay in between. The CDR3 is 14 amino acids.

This clonotype has ten or more counts. The V and J genes are TRBV10-2 and TRBJ2-3; D unresolved. The CDR3 covers 15 residues. Trimming cost V 2 bases and J 4 bases, with 13 bases left between them. Germline CDR1 reads WSHSY; CDR2 reads SAAADI. In DNA form, the CDR3 reads TGCGCCAGCAGTGAGCGACGGAATCCAGCAGATACGCAGTATTTT. As protein: CASSERRNPADTQYF.

This clonotype was seen a handful of times. V is TRBV5-1 and J is TRBJ2-1, with TRBD2 matching 14 bases. The J segment lost 1 base and the V segment lost 4 bases, leaving 10 bases of the junction unmatched. The CDR3 is 19 residues long. Germline CDR1 reads SGHRS; CDR2 reads YFSETQ. CDR3 sequence reads: CASSRPTSGGAKSYNEQFF. CDR3 nucleotide sequence: TGCGCCAGCAGCCGACCGACTAGCGGGGGGGCTAAATCCTACAATGAGCAGTTCTTC.

The V gene is TRBV9, the J gene TRBJ2-7; D might be TRBD2 (6 bases). With 4 bases removed from V and 3 bases from J, the gap between germline ends came to 14 bases. This CDR3 comprises 14 residues. Per the germline V gene, CDR1 is SGDLS and CDR2 is YYNGEE. CDR3 residues: CASSLGLTDYEQYF. The CDR3 coding sequence is TGTGCCAGCAGCTTGGGACTTACAGACTACGAGCAGTACTTC.

This clonotype was seen repeatedly, ten times or more. The CDR3 region has the DNA TGTGCCAGCAGCGCAGACGTACCCGATACGCAGTATTTT. It encodes CASSADVPDTQYF. V gene TRBV9 combines with J gene TRBJ2-3; D call uncertain. With 3 bases removed from V and 6 bases from J, the gap between germline ends came to 11 bases. This CDR3 comprises 13 residues. CDR1 is SGDLS and CDR2 is YYNGEE in the germline V gene.

This clonotype has a handful of counts. J is TRBJ1-1 and V is TRBV12-3 or TRBV12-4; the D gene is possibly TRBD1 (6 bases). Deletions cut 7 bases from V and 5 bases from J, with 17 bases between. The CDR3 is made up of 14 amino acids. DNA of the CDR3: TGTGCCAGCACCCCGGGGGGGCGGTGGACTGAAGCTTTCTTT. It specifies CASTPGGRWTEAFF.

The CDR3 coding sequence is TGTGCCAGCAGCTTAGCCGGTGTCGGGACGAACACCGGGGAGCTGTTTTTT. It specifies CASSLAGVGTNTGELFF. This sequence joins TRBV7-2 and TRBJ2-2, with D possibly TRBD2 on 5 matching bases. Germline CDR1 and CDR2: SGHTA and FQGNSA. This CDR3 spans 17 amino acids. V lost 0 bases and J lost 0, with 11 bases in between.

The chain recombines TRBV20-1 with TRBJ1-5, with D possibly TRBD1 on 6 matching bases. Trimming removed 0 bases at V and 2 bases at J, with 14 bases between. This CDR3 region has 16 residues. The germline V gene encodes CDR1 DFQATT and CDR2 SNEGSKA (reference sequence). The CDR3 reads CSAREGRGIRNQPQHF. The DNA of the CDR3 is TGCAGTGCTAGAGAAGGCAGGGGAATACGCAATCAGCCCCAGCATTTT.

This sequence joins TRBV5-1 and TRBJ2-7; TRBD2 aligns across 8 bases. With 4 bases clipped from V and 2 bases from J, the junction kept 11 bases outside the gene matches. The CDR3 runs 16 residues. Germline V gives CDR1 SGHRS, CDR2 YFSETQ. In nucleotides, the CDR3 is TGCGCCAGCAGCCACACTAAAGCGGGAGCCCCCTACGAGCAGTACTTC. Residues: CASSHTKAGAPYEQYF.

The genes are TRBV5-1 and TRBJ2-3, with 7 bases fitting TRBD1. J gave up 4 bases and V 0 bases, and 11 bases lay outside the gene matches. Germline-derived CDR1 and CDR2 are SGHRS and YFSETQ. The CDR3 is 17 residues long. The CDR3 here is CASSLGQGRGVADTQYF. CDR3 DNA sequence: TGCGCCAGCAGCTTGGGACAGGGTAGAGGCGTCGCAGATACGCAGTATTTT.

This clonotype was seen more than once but under ten times. The chain carries TRBV12-3 or TRBV12-4 and TRBJ2-5; TRBD2 agrees at 11 bases. J lost 3 bases, V lost 2 bases, and 2 bases had no gene match. The CDR3 sequence is 15 residues long. DNA for the CDR3: TGTGCCAGCAGTTTACCGGGACTAGCGGAAGAGACCCAGTACTTC. It codes for CASSLPGLAEETQYF.

V and J are TRBV15 and TRBJ2-5, with unresolved D. V was cut by 3 bases and J by 7 bases, with 18 bases left in between. This CDR3 region has 15 residues. Germline loops: CDR1 LNHNV, CDR2 YYDKDF (reference sequence). CDR3 in amino acids: CATSSEFRPESTQYF. The CDR3 bases are TGTGCCACCAGCAGCGAATTTCGACCTGAATCGACCCAGTACTTC. Full variable domain (remainder filled in from reference TRBV15 and TRBJ2-5): DAMVIQNPRYQVTQFGKPVTLSCSQTLNHNVMYWYQQKSSQAPKLLFHYYDKDFNNEADTPDNFQSRRPNTSFCFLDIRSPGLGDTAMYLCATSSEFRPESTQYFGPGTRLLVL.

V is TRBV18 and J is TRBJ2-7, with unresolved D. The CDR3 is made up of 13 amino acids. V was shortened by 2 bases and J by 5 bases, with 10 bases between the two germline ends. Germline V gives CDR1 KGHSH, CDR2 LQKENI. CDR3 coding DNA: TGTGCCAGCTCACCAGCTCGCCTCAACGAGCAGTACTTC. Translating it yields CASSPARLNEQYF.

The J gene is TRBJ2-3, the V gene TRBV7-2; 10 bases line up with TRBD1. Losses at the gene ends were 1 base for V and 4 bases for J; bases not matched to a gene: 20. The CDR3 runs 21 residues. CDR1 and CDR2 from the germline V gene are SGHTA and FQGNSA. The CDR3 region is CASSLVAMLVTSGTGADTQYF. CDR3 DNA: TGTGCCAGCAGCTTAGTCGCTATGCTTGTAACGTCCGGGACAGGGGCAGATACGCAGTATTTT.

CDR3 amino acids: CASSQDPTGRAGETQYF. The CDR3 DNA reads TGTGCCAGCAGCCAAGATCCTACCGGGAGGGCCGGGGAGACCCAGTACTTC. The chain has TRBV4-2 and TRBJ2-5; 8 bases match TRBD2. Germline V gives CDR1 LGHNA, CDR2 YNFKEQ. This CDR3 is 17 amino acids long. With V trimmed by 0 bases and J by 5 bases, 11 bases remained unmatched.

The V and J genes are TRBV20-1 and TRBJ2-5; maybe TRBD2 (6 bases). The CDR3 length is 13 residues. Germline V CDR1 and CDR2: DFQATT, SNEGSKA (reference sequence). Trimming left V 6 bases short and J 2 bases short, with 13 bases between. CDR3 residues: CSASLRGQETQYF. For the CDR3, the DNA is TGCAGTGCAAGTCTTCGGGGGCAAGAGACCCAGTACTTC.

The chain combines TRBV12-3 or TRBV12-4 with TRBJ2-1, with 8 nucleotides matching TRBD2. The CDR3 consists of 16 residues. V gave up 6 bases and J gave up 4 bases; unmatched junction bases: 11. CDR3 bases: TGTGCCAGCAGGGGCAGAGGAGCGGGAGAGTACAATGAGCAGTTCTTC. It specifies CASRGRGAGEYNEQFF.

The chain uses TRBV20-1 and TRBJ2-1, with TRBD2 matching over 7 bases. The length of the CDR3 is 12 residues. The germline CDR1 and CDR2 sequences are DFQATT and SNEGSKA (reference sequence). V lost 5 bases, J lost 12 bases, and 10 bases stayed unmatched. Here the CDR3 reads CSAPRLAQVQFF. The CDR3 DNA is TGCAGTGCTCCAAGACTAGCTCAGGTGCAGTTCTTC.

The chain uses TRBV5-1 and TRBJ1-6; 8 bases are a match to TRBD1. The CDR3 is made up of 14 amino acids. The germline CDR1 and CDR2 sequences are SGHRS and YFSETQ. The trim removed 3 bases at V and 9 bases at J, leaving 5 bases unmatched. The CDR3 loop reads CASSWGQVFSPLHF. Here the CDR3 DNA reads TGCGCCAGCAGCTGGGGACAGGTGTTTTCACCCCTCCACTTT.

V is TRBV7-2 and J is TRBJ2-6, with D unclear. This CDR3 spans 17 amino acids. Germline V gene data show CDR1 as SGHTA and CDR2 as FQGNSA. Trimming left V 2 bases short and J 0 bases short, with 11 bases between. The CDR3 here is CASSLYRVSSGANVLTF. The CDR3 region has the DNA TGTGCCAGCAGCTTATACCGGGTCTCCTCTGGGGCCAACGTCCTGACTTTC.

The chain employs TRBV7-2 and TRBJ2-2, with 7 bases aligning to TRBD2. Germline trimming cut 5 bases from V and 0 bases from J; bases unmatched to any gene: 6. Germline V gives CDR1 SGHTA, CDR2 FQGNSA. This CDR3 has 16 amino acids. Here the CDR3 reads CASSPALAPNTGELFF. CDR3 DNA: TGTGCCAGCAGCCCGGCACTAGCGCCGAACACCGGGGAGCTGTTTTTT.

This clonotype was observed a single time. This sequence joins TRBV28 and TRBJ2-2; 8 nucleotides align to TRBD1. Per the germline V gene, CDR1 is MDHEN and CDR2 is SYDVKM. The CDR3 spans 15 residues. The V segment lost 5 bases and the J segment 7 bases; nucleotides outside the gene matches: 9. Here the CDR3 DNA reads TGTGCCAGCAGTCCAGGGACAGGCGGAAACGGGGAGCTGTTTTTT. It codes for CASSPGTGGNGELFF.

This clonotype occurred many times. The chain uses TRBV6-2 or TRBV6-3 and TRBJ2-1, with 9 bases fitting TRBD2. The CDR3 is 17 amino acids. The V gene end was trimmed by 2 bases and the J gene end by 5 bases; junction bases not matched to a gene: 10. Germline values: CDR1 MNHEY, CDR2 SVGEGT. CDR3 protein: CASSYRRGGLQNNEQFF. The CDR3 DNA sequence: TGTGCCAGCAGTTACCGGCGGGGGGGCCTACAAAACAATGAGCAGTTCTTC.